In its sample, the clone carrying this T cell receptor beta chain was seen many times. Using its own MiXCR run on the 5' RACE reads, TCRdb lists one record per CDR3 protein. Counted here are 7,000 to 10,000 distinct CDR3 sequences, around 16% occurring once; the ten biggest clones make up more than 13%. The data derive from a study of spatial heterogeneity in lung cancer. In germline, CDR1 is SGHNT, CDR2 YYREEE (reference sequence). V was cut by 1 base and J by 3 bases, with 11 bases left in between. CDR3 length: 14 residues. Time point given: sample taken at primary tumor resection. The rearrangement uses TRBV5-4 and TRBJ2-7; possibly TRBD1 for D (7 bases). This receptor was taken from a male donor with early-stage non-small cell lung cancer. Sequencing was performed on normal lung tissue next to the tumor, taken at surgery. CDR3 amino acids: CASSLMQGGYEQYF. CDR3 DNA: TGTGCCAGCAGCTTGATGCAGGGGGGCTACGAGCAGTACTTC.